These 29 T cell receptor beta chains share one sample of origin, sequenced in a study of blood T cell repertoires in COVID-19. TCRdb keeps only in-frame clones here, not all; method: immunoSEQ multiplex PCR. Among roughly 190,000 clones listed, about 93% were seen once. Sequenced: peripheral blood. These receptors all stem from a man aged 25-40 years with COVID-19, enrolled during active disease.

The rearrangement uses TRBV29-1 and TRBJ1-1; no firm D call. Germline V gene lookup returns CDR1 SQVTM and CDR2 ANQGSEA. CDR3 length: 14 residues. The ends were cut back, 4 bases at V and 2 bases at J, with 14 bases in the middle. The CDR3 loop reads CSVVREGSNTEAFF. The DNA of the CDR3 is TGCAGCGTTGTGAGGGAAGGGTCTAACACTGAAGCTTTCTTT.

The V and J genes are TRBV13 and TRBJ1-1; D is perhaps TRBD1 (5 bases). The CDR3 is 14 amino acids. CDR1 is PRHDT and CDR2 is FYEKMQ in the germline V gene (reference sequence). The ends were cut back, 3 bases at V and 1 base at J, with 9 bases in the middle. CDR3 DNA sequence: TGTGCCAGCAGCTTGGGCGGGGGGAACACTGAAGCTTTCTTT. It encodes CASSLGGGNTEAFF.

V is TRBV9 and J is TRBJ1-4; 7 nucleotides line up with TRBD1. This CDR3 comprises 15 residues. After removal of 2 bases from V and 5 bases from J, the junction contained 6 bases not matched to a gene. Germline CDR1 and CDR2: SGDLS and YYNGEE. DNA for the CDR3: TGTGCCAGCAGCGTCCGGACAGGACCAAATGAAAAACTGTTTTTT. This gives the protein CASSVRTGPNEKLFF.

This chain uses TRBV29-1 with TRBJ2-3; 9 bases map to TRBD1. CDR1 is SQVTM, CDR2 ANQGSEA, per germline. V shed 8 bases and J 4 bases; nucleotides not matched to a gene: 10. This CDR3 has 14 amino acids. The CDR3 here is CSSRDRDYSDTQYF. The CDR3 nucleotides are TGCAGCTCCCGGGACAGGGATTACTCAGATACGCAGTATTTT.

The chain employs TRBV5-4 and TRBJ1-4; 8 nucleotides agree with TRBD1. The germline V gene has CDR1 SGHNT and CDR2 YYREEE (reference sequence). CDR3 size: 18 residues. Unmatched junction bases numbered 17, after V lost 3 bases and J lost 7 bases. DNA of the CDR3: TGTGCCAGCAGCTACATAAACCAAGACAGGGGCTCTCGTGAAAAACTGTTTTTT. The encoded protein is CASSYINQDRGSREKLFF.

This chain uses TRBV10-3 with TRBJ2-3; 10 nucleotides align to TRBD2. The ends lost 2 bases at V and 2 bases at J; junction bases unmatched: 7. The CDR3 sequence is 17 residues long. Germline CDR1 is ENHRY and CDR2 is SYGVKD. The CDR3 loop reads CAISEEKLAGFTDTQYF. The CDR3 DNA reads TGTGCCATCAGTGAGGAAAAACTAGCGGGGTTCACAGATACGCAGTATTTT.

This rearrangement joins TRBV9 to TRBJ2-7; 8 positions agree with TRBD2. Germline V gene data show CDR1 as SGDLS and CDR2 as YYNGEE. This CDR3 is 14 amino acids long. Unmatched junction bases numbered 4, after V lost 2 bases and J lost 3 bases. The CDR3: CASSVGRGDYEQYF. CDR3 nucleotides: TGTGCCAGCAGCGTCGGGCGGGGGGACTACGAGCAGTACTTC.

The chain has TRBV12-5 and TRBJ2-5; unclear D gene. Germline CDR1 reads LGHNT; CDR2 reads FRNRAP. The CDR3 consists of 16 residues. V lost 4 bases and J 1 base, leaving 16 bases between the germline ends. The CDR3 sequence is CASGYYTLGVQETQYF. In DNA form, the CDR3 reads TGTGCTAGTGGTTACTACACCCTGGGTGTCCAAGAGACCCAGTACTTC.

J is TRBJ1-2 and V is TRBV19, with 8 positions matching TRBD1. Trimming took 7 bases from V and 8 from J; bases not matched to a gene: 18. Germline CDR1 reads LNHDA; CDR2 reads SQIVND (reference sequence). The CDR3 runs 16 residues. The CDR3 sequence: CASTNQGTGNPFGYTF. The CDR3 DNA reads TGTGCCAGTACCAATCAGGGGACAGGTAATCCCTTCGGCTACACCTTC.

This clone was picked up one time. The V call is TRBV3-1 (or the pseudogene TRBV3-2), the J call TRBJ1-1, with D unresolved. CDR1 and CDR2 (germline): LGHDT, YNNKEL (reference sequence). The CDR3 totals 15 residues. The V end was cut by 1 base, the J end by 0 bases, with 9 bases between. The CDR3 DNA sequence: TGTGCCAGCAGCCAAGGGCGGGCAGTGAACACTGAAGCTTTCTTT. Amino acid sequence: CASSQGRAVNTEAFF.

The CDR3 DNA is TGTGCCAGTAGCCCGTGGCAGGGGGCAAAAGGAAACACCATATATTTT. Amino acid sequence: CASSPWQGAKGNTIYF. The chain joins TRBV19 to TRBJ1-3; 8 positions match TRBD1. The CDR3 sequence is 16 residues long. Germline CDR1 reads LNHDA; CDR2 reads SQIVND (reference sequence). The junction had 11 bases not matched to a gene; V was cut back by 6 bases and J by 4 bases.

The rearrangement uses TRBV25-1 and TRBJ2-3, with unresolved D. Germline CDR1 reads MGHDK; CDR2 reads SYGVNS. V was pared by 5 bases and J by 0 bases, with 12 bases between. The CDR3 length is 15 residues. CDR3 sequence reads: CASSSQYSSTDTQYF. The CDR3 DNA is TGTGCCAGCAGTTCCCAGTACAGTAGCACAGATACGCAGTATTTT.

The chain is built from TRBV7-2 and TRBJ2-1; TRBD2 matches at 16 bases. The CDR3 has 19 residues. Germline V lookup: CDR1 SGHTA, CDR2 FQGNSA. V lost 4 bases and J lost 5; bases outside the gene matches: 11. CDR3 loop: CASSSTPLGLAGGHNEQFF. The CDR3 DNA is TGTGCCAGCAGCTCCACTCCCCTGGGACTAGCGGGGGGGCACAATGAGCAGTTCTTC.

V usage is TRBV9 and J usage is TRBJ2-2; D possibly uses TRBD1 or TRBD2 (5 bases each). Germline assignment: CDR1 SGDLS and CDR2 YYNGEE. V shed 4 bases and J shed 9 bases, with 10 bases lying between them. The CDR3 is 12 residues long. The chain's CDR3 is CASSLEGWELFF. Here the CDR3 DNA reads TGTGCCAGCAGCCTAGAGGGGTGGGAGCTGTTTTTT.

The chain joins TRBV3-1 (or the pseudogene TRBV3-2) to TRBJ2-2; 7 positions agree with TRBD1. V lost 3 bases to trimming and J lost 4 bases; unmatched junction nucleotides: 8. Germline V gene lookup returns CDR1 LGHDT and CDR2 YNNKEL (reference sequence). This CDR3 contains 16 residues. CDR3 region: CASSHSGTVGTGELFF. As DNA, the CDR3 is TGTGCCAGCAGCCACTCCGGGACAGTGGGCACCGGGGAGCTGTTTTTT.

The chain links TRBV5-1 to TRBJ2-7, with D perhaps matching TRBD1 (6 bases). This CDR3 has 14 amino acids. Germline V gene sequence: CDR1 SGHRS, CDR2 YFSETQ. With 3 bases removed from V and 2 bases from J, the gap between germline ends came to 12 bases. CDR3 protein: CASSWNRVPYEQYF. DNA of the CDR3: TGCGCCAGCAGCTGGAACAGGGTCCCCTACGAGCAGTACTTC.

The J gene is TRBJ2-3, the V gene TRBV6-1; the D gene is possibly TRBD2 (5 bases). CDR1 MNHNS and CDR2 SASEGT come from the germline V gene. Trimming took off 1 base at V and 6 bases at J, with 11 bases between the two ends. The CDR3 has 14 residues. CDR3 coding DNA: TGTGCCAGCAGTGAAGGGTCCCTAGCTGATACGCAGTATTTT. This encodes CASSEGSLADTQYF.

The V call is TRBV18, the J call TRBJ2-3; D gene uncertain. The V and J ends lost 5 bases and 0 bases respectively, with 12 bases between them. Germline V gene data show CDR1 as KGHSH and CDR2 as LQKENI. This CDR3 has 15 amino acids. The CDR3 region is CASSAQTGSTDTQYF. The DNA for the CDR3 is TGTGCCAGCTCAGCTCAAACCGGTAGCACAGATACGCAGTATTTT. Using reference TRBV18 and TRBJ2-3 for the parts outside the CDR3, the full variable domain is NAGVMQNPRHLVRRRGQEARLRCSPMKGHSHVYWYRQLPEEGLKFMVYLQKENIIDESGMPKERFSAEFPKEGPSILRIQQVVRGDSAAYFCASSAQTGSTDTQYFGPGTRLTVL.

The chain uses TRBV5-5 and TRBJ1-3; possibly TRBD1 for D (6 bases). The CDR3 spans 15 residues. The germline CDR1 and CDR2 sequences are SGHKS and YYEKEE (reference sequence). Deletions cut 1 base from V and 3 bases from J, with 11 bases between. CDR3 sequence (DNA): TGTGCCAGCAGCTTGCCAGGGGCATTTGGAAACACCATATATTTT. It codes for CASSLPGAFGNTIYF.

The chain uses TRBV3-1 (or the pseudogene TRBV3-2) and TRBJ2-3; a weak D match, TRBD2 (6 bases). V lost 4 bases and J 4 bases, leaving 18 bases between the germline ends. In germline, CDR1 is LGHDT, CDR2 YNNKEL (reference sequence). This CDR3 spans 16 amino acids. The CDR3 DNA reads as TGTGCCAGCAGCCTCTACGGGGCTAGCGAATCAGATACGCAGTATTTT. Its protein is CASSLYGASESDTQYF.

This chain links TRBV24-1 with TRBJ2-1, with 13 positions matching TRBD2. The CDR3 has 16 residues. Germline CDR1 and CDR2: KGHDR and SFDVKD. Trimming removed 7 bases from V and 6 bases from J; junction bases left unmatched: 8. The CDR3 sequence is CATSKGLAGAPNEQFF. The CDR3 coding sequence is TGTGCCACCAGCAAAGGACTAGCGGGGGCACCCAATGAGCAGTTCTTC.

CDR3 sequence reads: CSVGRESGELFF. DNA of the CDR3: TGCAGCGTTGGAAGGGAGAGCGGGGAGCTGTTTTTT. The genes are TRBV29-1 and TRBJ2-2; possible D gene TRBD2, 5 bases. CDR3 length: 12 amino acids. Trimming left V 4 bases short and J 7 bases short, with 10 bases between. CDR1 is SQVTM, CDR2 ANQGSEA, per germline.

The chain couples TRBV3-1 (or the pseudogene TRBV3-2) to TRBJ2-7, with D uncertain. The CDR3 consists of 15 residues. V was clipped by 4 bases and J by 3 bases, with 16 bases between them. Per the germline V gene, CDR1 is LGHDT and CDR2 is YNNKEL (reference sequence). CDR3 DNA sequence: TGTGCCAGCAGCCGTCGGATGAGAGGAAGCTACGAGCAGTACTTC. Protein sequence: CASSRRMRGSYEQYF.

V gene TRBV6-2 or TRBV6-3 combines with J gene TRBJ1-1, with 8 bases aligning to TRBD1. The CDR3 is made up of 12 amino acids. From germline, CDR1 is MNHEY and CDR2 SVGEGT. Trimming at V came to 4 bases and at J to 7 bases, leaving 2 bases not matched to a gene. The CDR3 DNA sequence: TGTGCCAGCAGTTCCACAGGGGGTGAAGCTTTCTTT. Translating it yields CASSSTGGEAFF.

The chain has TRBV6-5 and TRBJ2-3; a weak D match, TRBD1 (6 bases). CDR1 is MNHEY and CDR2 is SVGAGI in the germline V gene. V dropped 6 bases and J dropped 2 bases, with 15 bases sitting between them. This CDR3 is built from 15 residues. The DNA for the CDR3 is TGTGCCAGCAGGGTCAGGGGACGCTCCACAGATACGCAGTATTTT. Protein sequence: CASRVRGRSTDTQYF.

The CDR3 DNA follows: TGTGCCAGCAGCTGGACGGGGGGGCCGGGAGAGACCCAGTACTTC. Translated: CASSWTGGPGETQYF. The chain joins TRBV11-3 to TRBJ2-5; 8 bases map to TRBD2. Germline-derived CDR1 and CDR2 are SGHNT and YENEEA. The CDR3 spans 15 residues. J was trimmed by 4 bases and V by 4 bases; bases with no gene match: 8.

The CDR3 nucleotides read TGTGCCAGCAGTGAACCGGGACTATTCTATGGCTACACCTTC. It is translated as CASSEPGLFYGYTF. The chain couples TRBV6-1 to TRBJ1-2, with D perhaps TRBD1 (5 bases). V dropped 2 bases and J dropped 4 bases, with 11 bases sitting between them. Germline loops: CDR1 MNHNS, CDR2 SASEGT. The CDR3 loop spans 14 amino acids.

V usage is TRBV7-9 and J usage is TRBJ1-5, with 9 bases identical to TRBD1. The CDR3 length is 14 residues. The junction had 4 bases not matched to a gene; V was cut back by 5 bases and J by 5 bases. Per the germline V gene, CDR1 is SEHNR and CDR2 is FQNEAQ (reference sequence). Here the CDR3 DNA reads TGTGCCAGCAGCACTACAGGGGGCGATCAGCCCCAGCATTTT. This codes for CASSTTGGDQPQHF.

The V call is TRBV11-3, the J call TRBJ1-1; D not certain. Per the germline V gene, CDR1 is SGHNT and CDR2 is YENEEA. Trimming removed 4 bases from V and 1 base from J, with 13 bases in between. There are 15 residues in the CDR3. CDR3 bases: TGTGCCAGCAGCTACGATTATGGAGGGAACACTGAAGCTTTCTTT. Protein product: CASSYDYGGNTEAFF.